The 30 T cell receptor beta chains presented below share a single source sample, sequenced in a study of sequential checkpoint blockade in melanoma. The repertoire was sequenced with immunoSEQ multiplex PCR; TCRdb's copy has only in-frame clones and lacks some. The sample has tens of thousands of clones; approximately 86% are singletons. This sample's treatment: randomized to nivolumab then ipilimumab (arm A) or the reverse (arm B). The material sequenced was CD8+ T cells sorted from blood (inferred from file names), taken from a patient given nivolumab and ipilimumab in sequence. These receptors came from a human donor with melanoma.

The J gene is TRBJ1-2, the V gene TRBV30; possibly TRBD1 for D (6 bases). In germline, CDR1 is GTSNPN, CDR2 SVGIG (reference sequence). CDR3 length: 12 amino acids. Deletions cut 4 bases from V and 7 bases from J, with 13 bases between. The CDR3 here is CAWKGQSTGYTF. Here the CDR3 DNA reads TGTGCCTGGAAAGGACAGAGTACTGGCTACACCTTC.

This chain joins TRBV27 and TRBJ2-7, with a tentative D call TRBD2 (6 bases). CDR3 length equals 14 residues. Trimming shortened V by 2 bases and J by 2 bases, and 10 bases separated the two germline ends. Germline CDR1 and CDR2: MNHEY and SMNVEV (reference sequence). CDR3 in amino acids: CASSLGGAAYEQYF. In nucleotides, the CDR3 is TGTGCCAGCAGTTTAGGAGGGGCCGCCTACGAGCAGTACTTC.

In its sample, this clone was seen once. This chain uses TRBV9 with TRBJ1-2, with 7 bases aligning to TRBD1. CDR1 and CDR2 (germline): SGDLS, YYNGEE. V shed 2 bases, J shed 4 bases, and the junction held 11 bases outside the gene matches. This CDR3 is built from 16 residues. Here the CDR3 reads CASSVGRDSHAYGYTF. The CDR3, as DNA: TGTGCCAGCAGCGTCGGCCGGGACAGCCACGCCTATGGCTACACCTTC.

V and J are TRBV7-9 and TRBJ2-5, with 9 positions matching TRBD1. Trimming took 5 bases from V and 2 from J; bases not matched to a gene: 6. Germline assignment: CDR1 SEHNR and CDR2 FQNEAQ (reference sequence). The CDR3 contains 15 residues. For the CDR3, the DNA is TGTGCCAGCAGCCCAAACAGGGGGCTTCAAGAGACCCAGTACTTC. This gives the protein CASSPNRGLQETQYF.

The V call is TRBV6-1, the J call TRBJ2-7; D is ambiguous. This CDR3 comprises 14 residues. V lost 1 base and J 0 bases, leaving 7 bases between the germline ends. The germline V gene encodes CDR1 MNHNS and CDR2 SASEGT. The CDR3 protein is CASSEVVSSYEQYF. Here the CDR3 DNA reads TGTGCCAGCAGTGAAGTAGTGAGCTCCTACGAGCAGTACTTC.

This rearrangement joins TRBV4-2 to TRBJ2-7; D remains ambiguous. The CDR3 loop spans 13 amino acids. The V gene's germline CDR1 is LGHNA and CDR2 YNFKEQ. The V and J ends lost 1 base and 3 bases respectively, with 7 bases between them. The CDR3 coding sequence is TGTGCCAGCAGCCAAGCCCTCGTCTACGAGCAGTACTTC. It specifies CASSQALVYEQYF.

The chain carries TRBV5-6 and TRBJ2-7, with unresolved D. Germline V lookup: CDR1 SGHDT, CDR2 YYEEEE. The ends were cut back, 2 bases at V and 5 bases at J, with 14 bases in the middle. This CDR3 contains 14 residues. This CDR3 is CASSFLWAAHEQYF. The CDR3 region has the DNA TGTGCCAGCAGCTTTCTATGGGCAGCCCACGAGCAGTACTTC.

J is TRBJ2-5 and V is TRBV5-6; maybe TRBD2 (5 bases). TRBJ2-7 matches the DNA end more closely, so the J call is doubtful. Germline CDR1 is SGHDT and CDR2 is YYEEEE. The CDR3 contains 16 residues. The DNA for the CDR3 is TGTGCCAGCAGCTTATCGGAGGACGTCGGTTTCCACGAGCAGTACTTC. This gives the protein CASSLSEDVGFHEQYF.

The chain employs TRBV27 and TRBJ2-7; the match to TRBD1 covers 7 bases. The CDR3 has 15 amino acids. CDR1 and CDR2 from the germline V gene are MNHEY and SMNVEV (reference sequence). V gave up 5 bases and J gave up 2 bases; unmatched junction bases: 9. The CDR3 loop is CASSPNRDRTYEQYF. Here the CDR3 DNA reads TGTGCCAGCAGTCCCAACCGGGACAGAACCTACGAGCAGTACTTC.

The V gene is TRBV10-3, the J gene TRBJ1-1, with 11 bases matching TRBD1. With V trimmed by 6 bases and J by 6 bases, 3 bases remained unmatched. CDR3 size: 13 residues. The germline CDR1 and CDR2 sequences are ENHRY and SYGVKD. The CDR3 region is CAIRTGQGAEAFF. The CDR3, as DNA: TGTGCCATCAGAACGGGACAGGGGGCTGAAGCTTTCTTT.

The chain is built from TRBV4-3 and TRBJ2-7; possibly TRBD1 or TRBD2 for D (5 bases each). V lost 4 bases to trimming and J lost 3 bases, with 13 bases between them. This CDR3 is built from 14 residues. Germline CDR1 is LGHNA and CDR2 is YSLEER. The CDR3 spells CASSLERTLYEQYF. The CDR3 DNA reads TGCGCCAGCAGCCTAGAGCGGACACTCTACGAGCAGTACTTC.

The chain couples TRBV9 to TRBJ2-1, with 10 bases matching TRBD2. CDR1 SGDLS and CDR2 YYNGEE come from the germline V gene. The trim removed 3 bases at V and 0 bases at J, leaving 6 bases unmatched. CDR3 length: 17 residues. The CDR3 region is CASSGGTSVDSYNEQFF. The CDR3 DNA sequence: TGTGCCAGCAGCGGTGGGACTAGCGTCGACTCCTACAATGAGCAGTTCTTC.

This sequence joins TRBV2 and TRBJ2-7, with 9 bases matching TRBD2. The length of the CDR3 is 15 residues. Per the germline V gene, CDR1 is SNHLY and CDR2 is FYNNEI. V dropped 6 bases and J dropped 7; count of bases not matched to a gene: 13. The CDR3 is CASRAGTSPSREQYF. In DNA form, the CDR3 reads TGTGCCAGCAGGGCCGGGACTAGCCCTTCGCGGGAGCAGTACTTC.

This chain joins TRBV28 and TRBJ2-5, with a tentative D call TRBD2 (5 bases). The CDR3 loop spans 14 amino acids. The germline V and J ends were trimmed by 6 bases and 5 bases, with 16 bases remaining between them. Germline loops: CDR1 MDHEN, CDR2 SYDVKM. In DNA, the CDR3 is TGTGCCAGCAGCCCATACATCACGGGGGAGACCCAGTACTTC. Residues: CASSPYITGETQYF.

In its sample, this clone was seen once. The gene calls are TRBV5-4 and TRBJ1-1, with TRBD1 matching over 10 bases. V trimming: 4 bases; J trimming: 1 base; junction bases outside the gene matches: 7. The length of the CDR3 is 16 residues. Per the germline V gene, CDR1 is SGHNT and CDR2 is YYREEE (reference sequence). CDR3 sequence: CASSTWDRGWNTEAFF. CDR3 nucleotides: TGTGCCAGCAGCACCTGGGACAGGGGCTGGAACACTGAAGCTTTCTTT.

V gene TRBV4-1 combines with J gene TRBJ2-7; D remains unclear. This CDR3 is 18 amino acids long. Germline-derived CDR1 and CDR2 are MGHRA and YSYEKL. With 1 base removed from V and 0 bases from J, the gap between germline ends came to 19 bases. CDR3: CASSQGPFGPRSSYEQYF. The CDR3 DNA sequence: TGCGCCAGCAGCCAAGGGCCTTTCGGTCCAAGGAGCTCCTACGAGCAGTACTTC.

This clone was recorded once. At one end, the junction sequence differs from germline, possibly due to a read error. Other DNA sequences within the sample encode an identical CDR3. CDR3 coding DNA: TGTGCCAGCAGTTTAGACAGGGTCAATTCCCCCCTCCACTTT. Amino acid sequence: CASSLDRVNSPLHF. V usage is TRBV27 and J usage is TRBJ1-6, with 7 bases identical to TRBD1. Germline V gene lookup returns CDR1 MNHEY and CDR2 SMNVEV (reference sequence). The CDR3 sequence is 14 residues long.

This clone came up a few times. The CDR3 nucleotides read TGTGCCAGTAGCCTTGACAGGGGCTATGGCTACACCTTC. It yields the protein CASSLDRGYGYTF. J is TRBJ1-2 and V is TRBV19, with TRBD1 matching over 8 bases. The CDR3 sequence is 13 residues long. The trim removed 6 bases at V and 4 bases at J, leaving 4 bases unmatched. Germline CDR1 LNHDA, CDR2 SQIVND (reference sequence).

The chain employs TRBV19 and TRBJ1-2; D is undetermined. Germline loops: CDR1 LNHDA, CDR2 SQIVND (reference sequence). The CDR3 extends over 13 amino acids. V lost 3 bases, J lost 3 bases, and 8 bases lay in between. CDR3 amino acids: CASSIVTDYGYTF. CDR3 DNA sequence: TGTGCCAGTAGTATCGTTACAGACTATGGCTACACCTTC.

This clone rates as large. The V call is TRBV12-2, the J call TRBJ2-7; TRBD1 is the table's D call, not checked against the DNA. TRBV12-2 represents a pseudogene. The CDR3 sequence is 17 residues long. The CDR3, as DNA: TGTGCAAGTCGCTCCCTGGCGCCCCGGGGACAGGACTACGAGCAGTACTTC. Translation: CASRSLAPRGQDYEQYF.

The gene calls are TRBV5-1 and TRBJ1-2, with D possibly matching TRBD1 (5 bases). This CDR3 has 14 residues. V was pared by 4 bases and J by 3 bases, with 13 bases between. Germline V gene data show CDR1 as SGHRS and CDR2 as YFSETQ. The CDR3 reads CASSPWGGDYGYTF. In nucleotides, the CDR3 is TGCGCCAGCAGCCCATGGGGGGGAGACTATGGCTACACCTTC.

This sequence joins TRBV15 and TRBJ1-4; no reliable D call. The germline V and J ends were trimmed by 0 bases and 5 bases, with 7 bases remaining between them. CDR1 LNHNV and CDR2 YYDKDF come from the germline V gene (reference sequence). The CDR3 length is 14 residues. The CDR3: CATSRDQENEKLFF. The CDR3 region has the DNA TGTGCCACCAGCAGAGATCAGGAAAATGAAAAACTGTTTTTT.

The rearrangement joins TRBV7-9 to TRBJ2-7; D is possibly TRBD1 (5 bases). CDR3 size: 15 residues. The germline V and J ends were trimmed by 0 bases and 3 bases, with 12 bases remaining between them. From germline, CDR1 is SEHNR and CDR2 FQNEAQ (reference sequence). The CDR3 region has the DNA TGTGCCAGCAGCTTAGCGCAGGGCAGGATCTACGAGCAGTACTTC. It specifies CASSLAQGRIYEQYF.

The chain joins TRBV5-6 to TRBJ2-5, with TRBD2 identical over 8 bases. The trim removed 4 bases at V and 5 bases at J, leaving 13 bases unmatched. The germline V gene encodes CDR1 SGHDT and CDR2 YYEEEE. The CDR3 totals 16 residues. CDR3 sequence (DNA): TGTGCCAGCAGCGCGAGGGATCCTGGACTAGCTGAGACCCAGTACTTC. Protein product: CASSARDPGLAETQYF.

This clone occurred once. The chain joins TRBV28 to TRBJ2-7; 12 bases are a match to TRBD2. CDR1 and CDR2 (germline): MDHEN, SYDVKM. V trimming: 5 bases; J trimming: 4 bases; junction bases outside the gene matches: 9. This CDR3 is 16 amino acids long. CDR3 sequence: CASSLQLAGGTYEQYF. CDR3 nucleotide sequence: TGTGCCAGCAGTCTCCAACTAGCGGGAGGCACTTACGAGCAGTACTTC.

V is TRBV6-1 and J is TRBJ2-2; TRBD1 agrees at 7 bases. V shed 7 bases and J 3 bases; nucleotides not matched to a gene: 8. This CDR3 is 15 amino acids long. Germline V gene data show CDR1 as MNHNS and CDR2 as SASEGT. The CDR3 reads CASTLWDSYTGELFF. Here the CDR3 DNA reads TGTGCCAGCACCCTTTGGGACAGTTACACCGGGGAGCTGTTTTTT.

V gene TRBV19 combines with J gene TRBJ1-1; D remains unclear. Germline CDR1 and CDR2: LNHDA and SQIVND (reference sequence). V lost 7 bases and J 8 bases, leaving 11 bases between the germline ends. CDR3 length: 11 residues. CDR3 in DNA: TGTGCCAGTATGCGGGGATACGAAGCTTTCTTT. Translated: CASMRGYEAFF. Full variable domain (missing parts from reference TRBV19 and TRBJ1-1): DGGITQSPKYLFRKEGQNVTLSCEQNLNHDAMYWYRQDPGQGLRLIYYSQIVNDFQKGDIAEGYSVSREKKESFPLTVTSAQKNPTAFYLCASMRGYEAFFGQGTRLTVV.

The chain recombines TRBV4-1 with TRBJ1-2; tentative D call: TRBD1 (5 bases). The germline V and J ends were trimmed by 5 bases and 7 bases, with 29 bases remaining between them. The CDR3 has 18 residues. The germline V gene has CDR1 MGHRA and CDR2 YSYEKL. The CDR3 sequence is CASSYRRGAARIPSGYTF. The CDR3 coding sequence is TGCGCCAGCAGCTACCGCCGTGGGGCAGCCCGCATACCCTCTGGCTACACCTTC.

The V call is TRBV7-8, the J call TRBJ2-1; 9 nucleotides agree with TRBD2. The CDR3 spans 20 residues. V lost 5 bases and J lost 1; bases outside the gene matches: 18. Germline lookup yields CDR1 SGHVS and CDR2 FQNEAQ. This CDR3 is CASSLRLTGGRARSYNEQFF. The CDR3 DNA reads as TGTGCCAGCAGCCTAAGACTAACGGGCGGGAGGGCAAGGTCCTACAATGAGCAGTTCTTC. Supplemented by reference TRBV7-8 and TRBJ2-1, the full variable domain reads GAGVSQSPRYKVAKRGQDVALRCDPISGHVSLFWYQQALGQGPEFLTYFQNEAQLDKSGLPSDRFFAERPEGSVSTLKIQRTQQEDSAVYLCASSLRLTGGRARSYNEQFFGPGTRLTVL.

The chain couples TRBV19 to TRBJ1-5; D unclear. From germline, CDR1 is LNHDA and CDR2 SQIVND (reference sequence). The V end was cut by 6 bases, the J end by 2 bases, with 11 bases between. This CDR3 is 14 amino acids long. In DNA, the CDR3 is TGTGCCAGTAGAGGCTGGGAGGGCAATCAGCCCCAGCATTTT. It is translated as CASRGWEGNQPQHF.